This T cell receptor beta chain originates from a study of monozygotic twins with inflammatory bowel disease. Reanalyzing the 5' RACE reads, TCRdb keeps one entry per CDR3 protein, without DNA. The table gives 350,000 to 550,000 distinct CDR3 sequences; the top ten clones make up 2.4% of it. Germline CDR1 and CDR2: GTSNPN and SVGIG (reference sequence). CDR3 length equals 13 residues. Sequencing was carried out using blood. The sequence was obtained from a human donor with ulcerative colitis or Crohn's disease, or a healthy co-twin of an affected twin (not recorded which). J is TRBJ2-5 and V is TRBV30; TCRdb returns TRBD1, unconfirmable since there is no DNA. The CDR3 region is CAWSVGQQETQYF.